This entry describes one T cell receptor (beta chain). The target antigen is unknown. Germline CDR1 and CDR2: SGHNT and YENEEA. The CDR3 runs 15 residues. V lost 1 base to trimming and J lost 1 base, with 10 bases between them. According to the study, genomic DNA was the template for TCR beta VDJ and CDR3 profiling. One entry per CDR3 protein, called by TCRdb with MiXCR from the reads. The table has about 130,000 distinct CDR3 sequences, 40% to 45% seen once. This entry is derived from a study of CD8+CD57+ T cells in acquired aplastic anemia. As for the study in general: Sorted CD4+ plus CD8+ cells gave DNA averaging 3.2 ug. Sequencing produced an average of around 10 million reads per healthy donor for CD4+ cells. Study-level points and caveats: Found in both controls and patients were approximately 30 CD8+ CDR3 sequences.

The chain employs TRBV11-3 and TRBJ1-1; D is unclear. Sequenced: sorted CD4+, CD8+, or CD8+CD57+ T cells (not recorded which) from PBMCs. The source is a human donor in good health, serving as a control. This CDR3 is CASSLGGYGNTEAFF. DNA of the CDR3: TGTGCCAGCAGCTTAGGGGGATATGGGAACACTGAAGCTTTCTTT. Combining the CDR3 with reference TRBV11-3 and TRBJ1-1 gives the whole variable domain EAGVVQSPRYKIIEKKQPVAFWCNPISGHNTLYWYLQNLGQGPELLIRYENEEAVDDSQLPKDRFSAERLKGVDSTLKIQPAELGDSAVYLCASSLGGYGNTEAFFGQGTRLTVV.